These 20 T cell receptor beta chains were sequenced from one sample in a study of long-term antiretroviral therapy in people with HIV. At the survey level, the v3.0 immunoSEQ assay was run. Here immunoSEQ multiplex PCR was the method, and the copy in TCRdb shows in-frame clones only, minus some. The table shows fewer than 30,000 clones, with roughly 80% occurring only once. Here the sequenced sample was unsorted PBMCs, taken 0.7 years before starting antiretroviral therapy. The receptor source for this set is a man aged 30 to 45 with HIV.

J is TRBJ1-5 and V is TRBV19, with a possible D match to TRBD1 (5 bases). The CDR3 sequence is 17 residues long. The V end was cut by 5 bases, the J end by 0 bases, with 17 bases between. Per germline, CDR1 LNHDA and CDR2 SQIVND (reference sequence). The CDR3 DNA follows: TGTGCCAGTAGTCTCCAACTCCAGGGAATTAGCAATCAGCCCCAGCATTTT. It encodes CASSLQLQGISNQPQHF.

The rearrangement uses TRBV6-5 and TRBJ2-1; 11 bases are shared with TRBD1. Germline CDR1 and CDR2: MNHEY and SVGAGI. Trimming took 8 bases from V and 9 from J; bases not matched to a gene: 9. This CDR3 comprises 14 residues. The CDR3 loop is CASCLGQGVGEQFF. The CDR3 DNA is TGTGCCAGCTGTTTGGGACAGGGGGTAGGTGAGCAGTTCTTC.

CDR3 bases: TGTGCCAGCAGCTTCACGGCTAATGAAAAACTGTTTTTT. Amino acids: CASSFTANEKLFF. The chain joins TRBV7-9 to TRBJ1-4; D gene ambiguous. V dropped 3 bases and J dropped 3 bases, with 5 bases sitting between them. The CDR3 totals 13 residues. The V gene's germline CDR1 is SEHNR and CDR2 FQNEAQ (reference sequence).

The chain employs TRBV19 and TRBJ2-1; 10 nucleotides align to TRBD2. The CDR3 covers 17 residues. Germline V gene sequence: CDR1 LNHDA, CDR2 SQIVND (reference sequence). V gave up 7 bases and J gave up 0 bases; unmatched junction bases: 9. The chain's CDR3 is CASMHTSGVSSYNEQFF. CDR3 DNA sequence: TGTGCCAGTATGCATACTAGCGGGGTGAGCTCCTACAATGAGCAGTTCTTC.

Here the CDR3 DNA reads TGCGCCAGCAGCCAAAGATGGGACGTGAATCAGCCCCAGCATTTT. This encodes CASSQRWDVNQPQHF. The chain couples TRBV4-1 to TRBJ1-5; D is possibly TRBD1 (5 bases). Germline CDR1 and CDR2: MGHRA and YSYEKL. Deletions cut 2 bases from V and 4 bases from J, with 12 bases between. The CDR3 contains 15 residues.

This clone appeared once. The V gene is TRBV10-1, the J gene TRBJ1-2; D gene uncertain. The CDR3 totals 13 residues. V lost 5 bases and J lost 4, with 11 bases in between. Germline CDR1 reads WNHNN; CDR2 reads SYGVQD (reference sequence). Here the CDR3 reads CASSKKQLYGYTF. The CDR3 bases are TGCGCCAGCAGTAAGAAGCAGCTCTATGGCTACACCTTC.

By frequency in the sample, this clone is medium-sized (0.01 to 0.1%). V is TRBV9 and J is TRBJ2-7; 9 bases fit TRBD1. This CDR3 region has 14 residues. V was clipped by 0 bases and J by 6 bases; unmatched bases: 4. The germline CDR1 and CDR2 sequences are SGDLS and YYNGEE. CDR3 sequence reads: CASSVDTGGGEQYF. DNA for the CDR3: TGTGCCAGCAGCGTAGATACAGGGGGCGGCGAGCAGTACTTC.

The CDR3 DNA sequence: TGCGCCAGCAGCTTGGAGGACAGGGGAGGAAGAATGGACACTGAAGCTTTCTTT. It encodes CASSLEDRGGRMDTEAFF. V and J are TRBV5-1 and TRBJ1-1; 9 bases fit TRBD1. The germline V gene encodes CDR1 SGHRS and CDR2 YFSETQ. The CDR3 runs to 18 residues. The V and J ends lost 0 bases and 3 bases, in that order; junction bases with no gene match: 12.

V gene TRBV5-1 combines with J gene TRBJ2-3; D is perhaps TRBD1 (5 bases). The CDR3 covers 14 residues. The germline V gene has CDR1 SGHRS and CDR2 YFSETQ. V was trimmed by 4 bases and J by 0 bases, leaving 9 bases between them. CDR3 in DNA: TGCGCCAGCAGCGAATGGGGCAGCACAGATACGCAGTATTTT. It codes for CASSEWGSTDTQYF.

CDR3 DNA: TGTGCCAGCAGTCCGGACGCCTTAATGACAGATACGCAGTATTTT. This translates into CASSPDALMTDTQYF. The chain couples TRBV6-6 to TRBJ2-3; D gene unclear. The CDR3 contains 15 residues. V was clipped by 5 bases and J by 3 bases, with 15 bases between them. CDR1 is MNHNY, CDR2 SVGAGI, per germline (reference sequence).

The chain combines TRBV6-6 with TRBJ2-7, with 8 nucleotides matching TRBD1. The CDR3 is 13 residues long. V shed 6 bases, J shed 3 bases, and the junction held 4 bases outside the gene matches. Germline CDR1 MNHNY, CDR2 SVGAGI (reference sequence). In DNA, the CDR3 is TGTGCCAGCAGGGAGGGACAGGTCTACGAGCAGTACTTC. This encodes CASREGQVYEQYF.

This chain links TRBV6-1 with TRBJ1-2; D may be TRBD1 (5 bases). Deletions cut 0 bases from V and 3 bases from J, with 8 bases between. This CDR3 comprises 14 residues. The germline CDR1 and CDR2 sequences are MNHNS and SASEGT. CDR3 sequence reads: CASSEARTHYGYTF. In DNA form, the CDR3 reads TGTGCCAGCAGTGAAGCTAGGACACACTATGGCTACACCTTC.

The rearrangement links TRBV6-5 to TRBJ1-1, with TRBD1 matching over 8 bases. CDR1 and CDR2 from the germline V gene are MNHEY and SVGAGI. After removal of 2 bases from V and 0 bases from J, the junction contained 5 bases not matched to a gene. CDR3 length: 16 amino acids. This CDR3 reads CASSYRRGLVNTEAFF. The CDR3 nucleotides are TGTGCCAGCAGTTACCGCAGGGGGCTCGTGAACACTGAAGCTTTCTTT.

The rearrangement links TRBV11-2 to TRBJ1-6; D not resolved. Germline CDR1 SGHAT, CDR2 FQNNGV. V was pared by 0 bases and J by 9 bases, with 6 bases between. The CDR3 totals 13 residues. The CDR3 bases are TGTGCCAGCAGCTTAGAGGTGTTTTCACCCCTCCACTTT. Its translation: CASSLEVFSPLHF.

The chain uses TRBV6-5 and TRBJ1-3; 10 bases align to TRBD1. Germline CDR1 is MNHEY and CDR2 is SVGAGI. The V and J ends lost 4 bases and 3 bases, in that order; junction bases with no gene match: 3. This CDR3 is 15 amino acids long. This chain's CDR3 is CASSSTGGIGNTIYF. The CDR3 region has the DNA TGTGCCAGCAGTTCGACAGGGGGCATTGGAAACACCATATATTTT.

The rearrangement links TRBV19 to TRBJ1-6, with 10 positions matching TRBD1. Unmatched junction bases numbered 13, after V lost 6 bases and J lost 14 bases. This CDR3 comprises 15 residues. Germline-derived CDR1 and CDR2 are LNHDA and SQIVND (reference sequence). CDR3 nucleotide sequence: TGTGCCAGTAGGACCTCCGGGACAGGGGCTTCGGCCCTCCACTTT. Protein product: CASRTSGTGASALHF.

This clone was seen just once. This rearrangement joins TRBV6-5 to TRBJ1-1, with D possibly TRBD1 on 6 matching bases. CDR3 size: 13 residues. Germline values: CDR1 MNHEY, CDR2 SVGAGI. The germline V and J ends were trimmed by 4 bases and 4 bases, with 10 bases remaining between them. The CDR3 DNA reads TGTGCCAGCAGTTTAACAGGGCGCACTGAAGCTTTCTTT. It is translated as CASSLTGRTEAFF.

The chain combines TRBV6-5 with TRBJ2-2, with D uncertain. The V end was cut by 2 bases, the J end by 2 bases, with 9 bases between. The length of the CDR3 is 15 residues. The germline V gene has CDR1 MNHEY and CDR2 SVGAGI. CDR3 nucleotides: TGTGCCAGCAGTTACCAACAGCGTAACACCGGGGAGCTGTTTTTT. It encodes CASSYQQRNTGELFF.

V is TRBV5-5 and J is TRBJ2-7, with D possibly being TRBD1 (5 bases). Germline CDR1 and CDR2: SGHKS and YYEKEE (reference sequence). This CDR3 region has 15 residues. The germline V and J ends were trimmed by 0 bases and 4 bases, with 14 bases remaining between them. The CDR3 region has the DNA TGTGCCAGCAGCTTGGCGACAGTCCTATTGTACGAGCAGTACTTC. This codes for CASSLATVLLYEQYF.

This chain connects TRBV15 to TRBJ1-5; 10 nucleotides agree with TRBD1. In germline, CDR1 is LNHNV, CDR2 YYDKDF (reference sequence). The CDR3 is 16 residues long. The trim removed 2 bases at V and 6 bases at J, leaving 7 bases unmatched. The CDR3 region is CATSRQDRGPVQPQHF. CDR3 bases: TGTGCCACCAGCAGACAAGACAGGGGGCCGGTTCAGCCCCAGCATTTT. The complete variable domain, with remaining parts taken from reference TRBV15 and TRBJ1-5, reads DAMVIQNPRYQVTQFGKPVTLSCSQTLNHNVMYWYQQKSSQAPKLLFHYYDKDFNNEADTPDNFQSRRPNTSFCFLDIRSPGLGDTAMYLCATSRQDRGPVQPQHFGDGTRLSIL.